This is a list of T cell receptor beta chains from one sample in a study of post-analysis software for immune sequencing data. TCRdb passed the PCR reads through MiXCR, listing each CDR3 protein once. The sample yields roughly 800,000 distinct CDR3 sequences, roughly 58% seen once. The specimen was blood. These TCRs come from a girl aged 5-17 years with multiple sclerosis. CDR3s include the opening cysteine and the closing phenylalanine or tryptophan. D genes are given only for firm matches. Clone size is stated in some rows and not others, as once, few, many or a class when expanded.

D,J,V,size,DNA,CDR3
NA,TRBJ2-1,TRBV27,NA,TGTGCCAGCCAGCTGGCTCATACCTACAATGAGCAGTTCTTC,CASQLAHTYNEQFF
NA,TRBJ2-7,TRBV12-3/TRBV12-4,NA,TGTGCCAGCAGCTTTGGAAGATACGACTACGAGCAGTACTTC,CASSFGRYDYEQYF
TRBD2,TRBJ2-1,TRBV20-1,NA,TGCAGTGCGCTTCCTAGCGGGAGTTTCAATGAGCAGTTCTTC,CSALPSGSFNEQFF
NA,TRBJ1-6,TRBV9,NA,TGTGCCAGCAGCGCCCACGGGGGGTTTTTAGGGTCACCCCTCCACTTT,CASSAHGGFLGSPLHF
NA,TRBJ1-2,TRBV18,NA,TGTGCCAGCTCGCAACAGGAGACCGACTATGGCTACACCTTC,CASSQQETDYGYTF
TRBD1,TRBJ2-5,TRBV10-3,once,TGTGCCATCAGCCAAACTGACAGGGGGCAAGAGACCCAGTACTTC,CAISQTDRGQETQYF
TRBD2,TRBJ2-7,TRBV3-1,few,TGTGCCAGCAGCCAACGACTAGCGGGGGCCGAATCCTACGAGCAGTACTTC,CASSQRLAGAESYEQYF
NA,TRBJ1-2,TRBV5-6,NA,TGTGCCAGCAGCTTGCGGTGGGACGGAATTAACTATGGCTACACCTTC,CASSLRWDGINYGYTF
NA,TRBJ2-6,TRBV29-1,NA,TGCAGCGCTTCACAACTCGACCCGTCTGGGGCCAACGTCCTGACTTTC,CSASQLDPSGANVLTF
NA,TRBJ2-3,TRBV2,NA,TGTGCCCAAGAGAATAAATTCACAGATACGCAGTATTTT,CAQENKFTDTQYF
NA,TRBJ2-1,TRBV10-2,NA,TGCGCCAGCAGTGGACCAATTAATGAGCAGTTCTTC,CASSGPINEQFF
NA,TRBJ2-4,TRBV6-1,few,TGTGCCAGCAGTCTACCACAGGGCTCCGAAAACATTCAGTACTTC,CASSLPQGSENIQYF
NA,TRBJ1-5,TRBV12-3/TRBV12-4,NA,TGTGCCAGCAGTTTTATGGGGGGCAGGAGCAATCAGCCCCAGCATTTT,CASSFMGGRSNQPQHF
NA,TRBJ2-7,TRBV20-1,few,TGCAGTGCTAGAGTTGGAGGGATCTATTACGAGCAGTACTTC,CSARVGGIYYEQYF
NA,TRBJ1-5,TRBV5-1,NA,TGCGCCAGCAGCTTGGTTCTGTCGGTGGTAGGGACCAATCAGCCCCAGCATTTT,CASSLVLSVVGTNQPQHF
NA,TRBJ2-3,TRBV29-1,few,TGCAGCGTTGACCGGGGTCCAAGGTCAGATACGCAGTATTTT,CSVDRGPRSDTQYF
NA,TRBJ1-1,TRBV5-1,NA,TGCGCCAGCAGCTTGGCCTCTTGGGTGAACACTGAAGCTTTCTTT,CASSLASWVNTEAFF
NA,TRBJ1-2,TRBV4-1,NA,TGCGCCAGCAGCCATGGCGGGGGCAGGGCTAACTATGGCTACACCTTC,CASSHGGGRANYGYTF
NA,TRBJ2-1,TRBV7-2,few,TGTGCCAGCAGCCCGCAACTAGCTACCAATGAGCAGTTCTTC,CASSPQLATNEQFF
NA,TRBJ2-7,TRBV5-1,NA,TGCGCCAGCAGCTATGGACAGAACTACGAGCAGTACTTC,CASSYGQNYEQYF
TRBD2,TRBJ2-5,TRBV20-1,NA,TGCAGTGCCAGACAGCGGGGCCTTCAAGAGACCCAGTACTTC,CSARQRGLQETQYF
NA,TRBJ1-1,TRBV7-6,few,TGTGCCAGCAGCTTTGGTCCGGGGTCGAACACTGAAGCTTTCTTT,CASSFGPGSNTEAFF
TRBD2,TRBJ2-7,TRBV10-3,NA,TGTGCCATCAGTGAGTCAGCACTAGCGGGAGCAGGCGAGCAGTACTTC,CAISESALAGAGEQYF
NA,TRBJ2-5,TRBV7-2,NA,TGTGCCAGCAGCCCCCACTCCGGGACTCCGGGGGAGACCCAGTACTTC,CASSPHSGTPGETQYF
TRBD2,TRBJ2-1,TRBV7-9,NA,TGTGCCAGCAGCGCGGCGCGGGGAGGGAACAATGAGCAGTTCTTC,CASSAARGGNNEQFF
NA,TRBJ2-7,TRBV20-1,NA,TGCAGTGCTAGAGATCCCCTTACCTACGAGCAGTACTTC,CSARDPLTYEQYF
TRBD2,TRBJ2-7,TRBV7-9,NA,TGTGCCAGCAGCTGGGACTACACCTACGAGCAGTACTTC,CASSWDYTYEQYF
NA,TRBJ1-2,TRBV6-1,NA,TGTGCCAGCAGTGAATTGAACAGCTATGGCTACACCTTC,CASSELNSYGYTF
TRBD2,TRBJ2-1,TRBV5-1,once,TGCGCCAGCAGCTTGGCTAGCGGGGGGGCCGTCTACAATGAGCAGTTCTTC,CASSLASGGAVYNEQFF
NA,TRBJ2-1,TRBV29-1,NA,TGCAGCGTTGAGGGGGGACGGAACTACAATGGGCAGTTCTTC,CSVEGGRNYNGQFF
NA,TRBJ1-5,TRBV25-1,NA,TGTGCCAGTAACAGTGGCAATCAGCCCCAGCATTTT,CASNSGNQPQHF
TRBD1,TRBJ1-1,TRBV20-1,NA,TGCAGTGCTAAAGGGGGCGCAGGGGCGAACTCTGAAGCTTTCTTT,CSAKGGAGANSEAFF
NA,TRBJ1-2,TRBV3-1,NA,TGTGCCAGCAGCCAAGATAGGGCGACTTATGGCTACACCTTC,CASSQDRATYGYTF
NA,TRBJ2-5,TRBV29-1,NA,TGCAGCGTCCGACAGGGCGGGAGAGAGACCCAGTACTTC,CSVRQGGRETQYF
TRBD2,TRBJ2-2,TRBV7-3,NA,TGTGCCAGCAGCCCCGGGGGGGCGAACACCGGGGAGCTGTTTTTT,CASSPGGANTGELFF
TRBD2,TRBJ2-7,TRBV20-1,NA,TGCAGTGCTACCGGGACTAGCGTCTCCTACGAGCAGTACTTC,CSATGTSVSYEQYF
TRBD2,TRBJ2-1,TRBV12-3/TRBV12-4,few,TGTGCCAGCACCCTAGCGGGAGGGCCGGGGAATGAGCAGTTCTTC,CASTLAGGPGNEQFF
NA,TRBJ2-7,TRBV7-9,few,TGTGCCAGCAGCTTACAAGGGGTCGGCGAGCAGTACTTC,CASSLQGVGEQYF
TRBD2,TRBJ2-5,TRBV12-3/TRBV12-4,few,TGTGCCAGCAGTCTCACCAATAGCGGGGTGGAGACCCAGTACTTC,CASSLTNSGVETQYF
NA,TRBJ1-2,TRBV15,few,TGTGCCACCAGCGGTGATAATCTTGGGGGGTTTTATGGCTACACCTTC,CATSGDNLGGFYGYTF
NA,TRBJ2-1,TRBV4-2,once,TGTGCCAGCAGCCAAGATAAGCGGGTCGAGCAGTTCTTC,CASSQDKRVEQFF
TRBD2,TRBJ2-3,TRBV7-9,few,TGTGCCAGCAGCAGACTCTCTAGCGGGTCTATCACAGATACGCAGTATTTT,CASSRLSSGSITDTQYF
TRBD1,TRBJ1-1,TRBV29-1,NA,TGCAGCGTTACTCGGACAGGAGTGAACACTGAAGCTTTCTTT,CSVTRTGVNTEAFF
TRBD2,TRBJ2-5,TRBV20-1,NA,TGCAGTGCTAGGGGACTAGCGGGGGATAAAGAGACCCAGTACTTC,CSARGLAGDKETQYF
NA,TRBJ2-7,TRBV27,NA,TGTGCCAGCAGTACCCTACTTATCGGGAGTATCTACGAGCAGTACTTC,CASSTLLIGSIYEQYF
TRBD1,TRBJ2-1,TRBV6-1,NA,TGTGCCATCGAGGACAGGGGGCGGTTTTTTTACAATGAGCAGTTCTTC,CAIEDRGRFFYNEQFF
TRBD1,TRBJ2-5,TRBV29-1,NA,TGCAGCGTCCGGGACAGGGGGGCACGCCAAGAGACCCAGTACTTC,CSVRDRGARQETQYF
NA,TRBJ2-3,TRBV20-1,NA,TGCAGTGCTCTAAGGGACGCGCAGTATTTT,CSALRDAQYF
TRBD1,TRBJ1-2,TRBV29-1,few,TGCAGCGTTGCTGACAGGGGGCGAGACTATGGCTACACCTTC,CSVADRGRDYGYTF
TRBD2,TRBJ2-1,TRBV12-3/TRBV12-4,NA,TGTGCCAGCACCCCAGCCCTAGCGGGAGTGGGTTCCTACAATGAGCAGTTCTTC,CASTPALAGVGSYNEQFF
NA,TRBJ2-5,TRBV29-1,NA,TGCAGCGTTGACCGTGAGGGGCCCCAAGAGACCCAGTACTTC,CSVDREGPQETQYF
NA,TRBJ2-7,TRBV7-6,NA,TGTGCCAGCAGCTTAAGTCAGGGGTTTGCCTACGAGCAGTACTTC,CASSLSQGFAYEQYF
NA,TRBJ2-1,TRBV27,NA,TGTGCCAGCAGCTCCACCCCATGGGGGGTGAAGTTCTTC,CASSSTPWGVKFF
NA,TRBJ2-7,TRBV20-1,few,TGCAGTGCTAGGTTCCGCGACAGGCAGTGGGGCGAGCAGTACTTC,CSARFRDRQWGEQYF
TRBD2,TRBJ2-1,TRBV20-1,NA,TGCAGTGCGGACCCGGGGGGTGGCCAAGAGACCCAGTTCTTC,CSADPGGGQETQFF
TRBD1,TRBJ2-2,TRBV29-1,NA,TGCAGCGTAGCCGAGGACAGGGGGGGCAACACCGGGGAGCTGTTTTTT,CSVAEDRGGNTGELFF
TRBD1,TRBJ1-1,TRBV5-5,NA,TGTGCCAGCAGCGGTACCGGGACAGGGTTGAACACTGAAGCTTTCTTT,CASSGTGTGLNTEAFF
TRBD1,TRBJ2-2,TRBV2,NA,TGTGCCAGCCTTGGACAGGAGCAGAACACCGGGGAGCTGTTTTTT,CASLGQEQNTGELFF
TRBD2,TRBJ2-1,TRBV20-1,few,TGCAGTGCTAGTTGGAAGACTAGCGGGCCTTCCTACAATGAGCAGTTCTTC,CSASWKTSGPSYNEQFF